This TCR beta chain was observed in a study of CD8+ T cells in alopecia areata. Findings and limits, study-wide: Possibly because of HLA-related factors, TCR sharing was less clear across patients than in mice.

Comment on this clone: The antigen is not known.

RNA was isolated and reverse transcribed to cDNA, the sequencing template. Profiling relied on immunoSEQ multiplex PCR, and the TCRdb table lists in-frame clones only, not all of them. The table includes about 190,000 clones, 50% to 60% detected once. Trimming cost V 6 bases and J 0 bases; bases outside gene matches: 8. The CDR3 spans 15 residues. Per germline, CDR1 SNHLY and CDR2 FYNNEI. Those with alopecia areata gave lesional scalp punch biopsies and peripheral blood. Cell sorting on a FACSAria was used to separate CD4+ and CD8+ T cells from the PBMCs. The clonotype was recovered from a human donor with alopecia areata. This chain uses TRBV2 with TRBJ2-7; 7 bases map to TRBD1. Sequences were derived from CD4+ T cells sorted from blood, sampled at week 0. This CDR3 reads CASSGQAVSSYEQYF. The DNA of the CDR3 is TGTGCCAGCAGCGGACAGGCAGTGAGCTCCTACGAGCAGTACTTC.